The clone carrying this T cell receptor (beta chain) has only one observation. Sequencing was performed with immunoSEQ multiplex PCR; in TCRdb, only in-frame clones are kept and a portion is missing. The repertoire consists of about 120,000 clones, with more than 75% occurring once and the leading ten covering roughly 4%. This CDR3 is 13 amino acids long. Germline V gene data show CDR1 as GTSNPN and CDR2 as SVGIG (reference sequence). Trimming removed 2 bases from V and 4 bases from J, with 11 bases in between. This entry comes from a study of control samples from healthy donors and cancer patients. Sequenced sample: PBMCs. V usage is TRBV30 and J usage is TRBJ1-1; the D gene is possibly TRBD1 (6 bases). The origin of this receptor is a woman aged 55-75 years with lung cancer. CDR3: CAWSSTGFTEAFF. The CDR3 nucleotides are TGTGCCTGGAGTTCTACAGGGTTCACTGAAGCTTTCTTT.